The next 5 T cell receptor beta chains were all read from a single sample in a study of cytomegalovirus exposure and HLA in healthy donors. Researchers ran the PCR with 60 Vbeta and 13 Jbeta primers. Here immunoSEQ multiplex PCR was the method, and the copy in TCRdb shows in-frame clones only, minus some. This table holds about 220,000 clones, over 80% found once. Sequenced input: PBMCs. The receptors were sampled from a boy aged 2 to 10 in good health and CMV-seronegative.

The chain employs TRBV27 and TRBJ2-1; 8 positions agree with TRBD2. CDR1 is MNHEY, CDR2 SMNVEV, per germline (reference sequence). J gave up 10 bases and V 6 bases, and 14 bases lay outside the gene matches. The CDR3 length is 15 residues. CDR3 coding DNA: TGTGCCAGCAGCCAAATAGCGGGAAGGGCTGAGGAGCAGTTCTTC. Protein sequence: CASSQIAGRAEEQFF.

The chain couples TRBV19 to TRBJ1-6; 7 bases agree with TRBD1. There are 14 residues in the CDR3. Looked up from germline, CDR1 is LNHDA and CDR2 is SQIVND (reference sequence). The ends lost 7 bases at V and 7 bases at J; junction bases unmatched: 7. CDR3 amino acids: CASNLPGQNSPLHF. CDR3 DNA: TGTGCCAGTAACTTGCCGGGACAGAATTCACCCCTCCACTTT.

This clone appeared once. V gene TRBV2 combines with J gene TRBJ2-3, with D uncertain. CDR1 and CDR2 (germline): SNHLY, FYNNEI. The CDR3 covers 13 residues. V was cut by 9 bases and J by 0 bases, with 10 bases left in between. CDR3 nucleotides: TGTGCCAGGCGCAAGCAAAGCACAGATACGCAGTATTTT. Translated: CARRKQSTDTQYF.

This sequence joins TRBV2 and TRBJ2-3; D might be TRBD2 (6 bases). The V gene's germline CDR1 is SNHLY and CDR2 FYNNEI. Trimming took 2 bases from V and 2 from J, leaving 11 bases between them. The CDR3 runs 15 residues. The CDR3: CASSEFGSHTDTQYF. CDR3 coding DNA: TGTGCCAGCAGTGAATTCGGGAGTCACACAGATACGCAGTATTTT.

The V gene is TRBV7-9, the J gene TRBJ1-2; possibly TRBD1 for D (6 bases). V lost 5 bases, J lost 6 bases, and 10 bases lay in between. The CDR3 totals 12 residues. Germline V CDR1 and CDR2: SEHNR, FQNEAQ (reference sequence). Here the CDR3 DNA reads TGTGCCAGCAGCGAAACAGGGAATGGCTACACCTTC. Encoded protein: CASSETGNGYTF.